These 6 T cell receptor beta chains originate from one sample sequenced in a study of blood T cell repertoires in COVID-19 (dated by TCRdb to about 2020). The library was generated by the immunoSEQ multiplex PCR assay. In TCRdb, the immuneACCESS table is reduced to in-frame sequences with V and J assigned. These tables do not hold every clone; where another copy was compared, an unresolved V gene accounts for under half, and the others remain unexplained. This sample comprises around 140,000 clones, approximately 82% of them detected only once. The top ten clonotypes cover 9.5% to 13% of the sample. Material for sequencing was peripheral blood. The receptor set was obtained from a man aged 60 to 69 with active or convalescent COVID-19.

The chain employs TRBV4-3 and TRBJ1-3; a weak D match, TRBD1 (6 bases). Germline V CDR1 and CDR2: LGHNA, YSLEER. V was shortened by 0 bases and J by 2 bases, with 17 bases between the two germline ends. This CDR3 region has 18 residues. CDR3 sequence (DNA): TGCGCCAGCAGCCAAGAAGCAGGGGTCGTAATCGCTGGAAACACCATATATTTT. Protein sequence: CASSQEAGVVIAGNTIYF.

This chain joins TRBV5-8 and TRBJ2-2, with 7 nucleotides matching TRBD2. This CDR3 is built from 14 residues. J lost 6 bases, V lost 0 bases, and 2 bases had no gene match. Per the germline V gene, CDR1 is SGHTS and CDR2 is YDEGEE. The CDR3 coding sequence is TGTGCCAGCAGCTTGGACGGGAGGCCCGGGGAGCTGTTTTTT. This encodes CASSLDGRPGELFF.

The chain employs TRBV11-2 and TRBJ2-5; 9 nucleotides agree with TRBD1. The CDR3 sequence is 14 residues long. Trimming at V came to 2 bases and at J to 5 bases, leaving 3 bases not matched to a gene. Per germline, CDR1 SGHAT and CDR2 FQNNGV. CDR3 residues: CASSLQDRGETQYF. The CDR3 DNA follows: TGTGCCAGCAGCTTACAGGACAGGGGCGAGACCCAGTACTTC.

Here the CDR3 DNA reads TGTGCCAGCAGTCCTGGACTAGCGAATGAGCAGTTCTTC. Translating it yields CASSPGLANEQFF. This sequence joins TRBV6-5 and TRBJ2-1, with 9 nucleotides matching TRBD2. CDR1 and CDR2 from the germline V gene are MNHEY and SVGAGI. The CDR3 sequence is 13 residues long. V trimming: 5 bases; J trimming: 7 bases; junction bases outside the gene matches: 3.

V and J are TRBV7-2 and TRBJ1-5, with TRBD1 matching over 7 bases. Looked up from germline, CDR1 is SGHTA and CDR2 is FQGNSA. CDR3 size: 15 residues. With V trimmed by 5 bases and J by 0 bases, 4 bases remained unmatched. The CDR3 region has the DNA TGTGCCAGCAGCCTACAGGGGTATAGCAATCAGCCCCAGCATTTT. Residues: CASSLQGYSNQPQHF.

Comments on this clone: In the same sample, other DNA sequences code for this CDR3. The chain carries TRBV19 and TRBJ1-5, with TRBD1 matching over 8 bases. From germline, CDR1 is LNHDA and CDR2 SQIVND (reference sequence). J was trimmed by 4 bases and V by 4 bases; bases with no gene match: 0. The CDR3 is made up of 13 amino acids. CDR3 sequence reads: CASSRDRNQPQHF. Here the CDR3 DNA reads TGTGCCAGTAGTAGGGACAGGAATCAGCCCCAGCATTTT.